Listed here are 9 T cell receptor beta chains from one sample, sequenced in a study of shared clonotypes between healthy human individuals. Sequencing was performed with immunoSEQ multiplex PCR; in TCRdb, only in-frame clones are kept and a portion is missing. The table has about 1.1 million clones, about 80% seen once. The sequencing input was memory CD4+ T cells from PBMCs. Specified subset: CD45RA-negative fraction. These receptor sequences come from a man younger than 35 in good health. Some clones in this sample may be carry-over from other donors' samples.

This clone was detected a few times. The V and J genes are TRBV11-2 and TRBJ1-5; TRBD1 might be the D (6 bases). The V gene's germline CDR1 is SGHAT and CDR2 FQNNGV. Deletions cut 1 base from V and 4 bases from J, with 14 bases between. CDR3 size: 16 residues. The CDR3 sequence is CASSLGRGTLNQPQHF. The CDR3 bases are TGTGCCAGCAGCTTAGGGCGCGGGACACTTAATCAGCCCCAGCATTTT.

Ten or more counts support this clone. This chain links TRBV9 with TRBJ2-1, with D possibly being TRBD1 or TRBD2 (5 bases each). The CDR3 consists of 12 residues. Germline V lookup: CDR1 SGDLS, CDR2 YYNGEE. The V gene lost 4 bases and the J gene lost 11 bases, with 13 bases spanning the gap. The CDR3 nucleotides read TGTGCCAGCAGCCCCCAGGGACCGAAGCAGTTCTTC. This translates into CASSPQGPKQFF.

The chain has TRBV5-4 and TRBJ2-7; 9 positions match TRBD1. The CDR3 is 16 amino acids. Losses at the gene ends were 4 bases for V and 4 bases for J; bases not matched to a gene: 12. In germline, CDR1 is SGHNT, CDR2 YYREEE (reference sequence). The CDR3 bases are TGTGCCAGCAGCCAAGGACAGGGGACTCCGGGGTACGAGCAGTACTTC. Translated: CASSQGQGTPGYEQYF.

CDR3 bases: TGTGCCAGCAGCGCCAGACTAGCCGCCAGCACCGGGGAGCTGTTTTTT. Its translation is CASSARLAASTGELFF. V gene TRBV7-9 combines with J gene TRBJ2-2, with TRBD2 identical over 7 bases. The ends lost 5 bases at V and 4 bases at J; junction bases unmatched: 10. Germline CDR1 and CDR2: SEHNR and FQNEAQ (reference sequence). This CDR3 has 16 amino acids.

The gene calls are TRBV5-1 and TRBJ2-5; 12 bases agree with TRBD2. V trimming: 4 bases; J trimming: 5 bases; junction bases outside the gene matches: 9. CDR1 is SGHRS, CDR2 YFSETQ, per germline. The CDR3 is 16 amino acids. The CDR3 reads CASSTGTSGRGETQYF. CDR3 DNA sequence: TGCGCCAGCAGCACAGGGACTAGCGGGCGAGGGGAGACCCAGTACTTC.

J is TRBJ2-3 and V is TRBV9; the match to TRBD2 covers 9 bases. This CDR3 comprises 15 residues. V gave up 3 bases and J gave up 2 bases; unmatched junction bases: 4. CDR1 is SGDLS and CDR2 is YYNGEE in the germline V gene. In DNA, the CDR3 is TGTGCCAGCAGCGCAGGACTAGCGCCCACAGATACGCAGTATTTT. Translated, it gives CASSAGLAPTDTQYF.

V is TRBV15 and J is TRBJ2-1; D is unresolved. The germline V gene has CDR1 LNHNV and CDR2 YYDKDF (reference sequence). The CDR3 sequence is 13 residues long. Trimming shortened V by 1 base and J by 8 bases, and 9 bases separated the two germline ends. The CDR3 loop reads CATSRARLDEQFF. The CDR3 DNA reads as TGTGCCACCAGCAGAGCCCGCCTCGATGAGCAGTTCTTC.

The V call is TRBV6-6, the J call TRBJ2-3; 7 bases are a match to TRBD2. Losses at the gene ends were 6 bases for V and 2 bases for J; bases not matched to a gene: 5. Germline-derived CDR1 and CDR2 are MNHNY and SVGAGI (reference sequence). The CDR3 runs to 14 residues. CDR3 sequence (DNA): TGTGCCAGCAGCAAAAGACTAGCCACAGATACGCAGTATTTT. It specifies CASSKRLATDTQYF.

This rearrangement joins TRBV5-1 to TRBJ2-1; 13 bases agree with TRBD2. Germline V CDR1 and CDR2: SGHRS, YFSETQ. The CDR3 is 18 residues long. V lost 1 base, J lost 4 bases, and 8 bases stayed unmatched. CDR3 protein: CASSLRTSGGKPYNEQFF. In DNA, the CDR3 is TGCGCCAGCAGCTTGCGGACTAGCGGGGGTAAACCATACAATGAGCAGTTCTTC.